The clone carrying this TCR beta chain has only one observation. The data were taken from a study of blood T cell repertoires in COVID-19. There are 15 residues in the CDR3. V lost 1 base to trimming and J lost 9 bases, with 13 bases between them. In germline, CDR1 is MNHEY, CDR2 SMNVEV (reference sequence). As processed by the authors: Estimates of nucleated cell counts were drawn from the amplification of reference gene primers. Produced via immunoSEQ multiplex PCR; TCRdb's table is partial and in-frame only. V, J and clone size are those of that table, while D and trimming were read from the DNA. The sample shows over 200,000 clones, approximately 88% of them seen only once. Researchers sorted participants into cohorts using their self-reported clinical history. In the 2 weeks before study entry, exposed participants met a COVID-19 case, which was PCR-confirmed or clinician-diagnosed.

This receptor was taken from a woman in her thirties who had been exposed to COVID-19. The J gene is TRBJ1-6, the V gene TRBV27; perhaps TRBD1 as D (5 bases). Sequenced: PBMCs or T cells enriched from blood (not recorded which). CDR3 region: CASSLLLQGTSPLHF. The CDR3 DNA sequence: TGTGCCAGCAGTTTATTGTTGCAGGGTACTTCACCCCTCCACTTT.